These 27 T cell receptor beta chains were sequenced from one sample in a study of T cells of healthy individuals. MiXCR was run by TCRdb on the 5' RACE reads, yielding one entry per CDR3 protein. This table holds 38,000 or so distinct CDR3 sequences, more than 4.5% found once. The receptors were gathered from a human donor in good health.

Ten or more counts support this clonotype. The V and J genes are TRBV7-9 and TRBJ1-2, with D hard to call. The CDR3 is 10 residues long. Germline loops: CDR1 SEHNR, CDR2 FQNEAQ (reference sequence). V was pared by 5 bases and J by 4 bases, with 2 bases between. In DNA, the CDR3 is TGTGCCAGCAGCCGCTATGGCTACACCTTC. Translating gives CASSRYGYTF.

This clonotype was picked up a small number of times. The chain combines TRBV5-1 with TRBJ2-7; D might be TRBD1 (6 bases). V was shortened by 7 bases and J by 4 bases, with 12 bases between the two germline ends. Germline values: CDR1 SGHRS, CDR2 YFSETQ. There are 12 residues in the CDR3. The CDR3 DNA reads TGCGCCAGCGGCCGGGACAATTACGAGCAGTACTTC. It specifies CASGRDNYEQYF.

This clonotype was detected ten times or more. This chain uses TRBV6-6 with TRBJ1-5; no clear D. CDR1 and CDR2 (germline): MNHNY, SVGAGI (reference sequence). The CDR3 length is 17 residues. Between the trimmed V and J ends, which lost 2 bases and 0 bases, there was a span of 14 bases. CDR3 sequence reads: CASSYVGDLYSNQPQHF. CDR3 sequence (DNA): TGTGCCAGCAGTTACGTCGGAGATCTTTATAGCAATCAGCCCCAGCATTTT.

This clonotype is labeled medium-sized. The chain joins TRBV15 to TRBJ2-7; TRBD2 is a possible D gene (6 bases). The germline gives CDR1 LNHNV, CDR2 YYDKDF (reference sequence). The CDR3 length is 14 residues. The V end lost 0 bases, the J end lost 6 bases, and 12 bases lay between the germline ends. Written as DNA, the CDR3 is TGTGCCACCAGCAGAGATCGGGAGACCTCCGAGCAGTACTTC. Encoded protein: CATSRDRETSEQYF.

This clonotype was counted ten times or more. For the CDR3, the DNA is TGTGCCAGCAGTGAATTGATGGAGACCACTGAAGCTTTCTTT. Amino acid sequence: CASSELMETTEAFF. The gene calls are TRBV25-1 and TRBJ1-1; D remains unclear. The CDR3 runs 14 residues. Trimming removed 1 base at V and 4 bases at J, with 10 bases between. Germline CDR1 reads MGHDK; CDR2 reads SYGVNS.

In its sample, this clonotype was seen a few times. The rearrangement uses TRBV3-1 and TRBJ2-5, with 10 positions matching TRBD2. Looked up from germline, CDR1 is LGHDT and CDR2 is YNNKEL (reference sequence). V shed 5 bases and J 1 base; nucleotides not matched to a gene: 7. This CDR3 has 16 residues. This chain's CDR3 is CASSTPGLAAQETQYF. The DNA for the CDR3 is TGTGCCAGCAGCACCCCAGGACTAGCGGCCCAAGAGACCCAGTACTTC.

There are many counts of this clonotype. The chain has TRBV7-2 and TRBJ2-3; tentative D call: TRBD1 (5 bases). This CDR3 comprises 14 residues. CDR1 and CDR2 (germline): SGHTA, FQGNSA. V lost 5 bases to trimming and J lost 9 bases, with 18 bases between them. CDR3 residues: CASSRRQNLETQYF. CDR3 sequence (DNA): TGTGCCAGCAGCCGCCGACAGAACCTTGAGACGCAGTATTTT.

The sample holds many counts of this clonotype. CDR3 amino acids: CASSLGLGYNEQFF. In DNA, the CDR3 is TGTGCCAGCAGCTTAGGGTTAGGATACAATGAGCAGTTCTTC. The chain employs TRBV11-3 and TRBJ2-1; D ambiguous. V lost 1 base and J lost 4, with 8 bases in between. Germline CDR1 and CDR2: SGHNT and YENEEA. The CDR3 totals 14 residues.

This chain links TRBV12-3 or TRBV12-4 with TRBJ1-1; tentative D call: TRBD1 (6 bases). This CDR3 is 14 amino acids long. With 8 bases removed from V and 0 bases from J, the gap between germline ends came to 13 bases. The CDR3, as DNA: TGTGCCAGCGGCCCCAGGGGCATGAACACTGAAGCTTTCTTT. Protein sequence: CASGPRGMNTEAFF.

This clonotype occurred many times. The chain has TRBV4-3 and TRBJ1-2; D may be TRBD1 (5 bases). Germline CDR1 and CDR2: LGHNA and YSLEER. The CDR3 is 14 residues long. V was cut by 1 base and J by 4 bases, with 10 bases left in between. The CDR3 loop reads CASSQGRVPYGYTF. The DNA of the CDR3 is TGCGCCAGCAGCCAAGGCAGGGTCCCCTATGGCTACACCTTC.

The table lists this clonotype with many counts. The chain couples TRBV6-5 to TRBJ1-1, with D tentatively TRBD1 (5 bases). The length of the CDR3 is 18 residues. Germline V gene lookup returns CDR1 MNHEY and CDR2 SVGAGI. Trimming stripped 5 bases from V and 4 bases from J, with 26 bases between. The CDR3 is CASSPFSDGTAFPTEAFF. The CDR3, as DNA: TGTGCCAGCAGTCCCTTCTCCGACGGGACGGCCTTCCCCACTGAAGCTTTCTTT.

This clonotype was counted ten times or more. The genes are TRBV27 and TRBJ1-3; a weak D match, TRBD1 (6 bases). The CDR3 loop spans 15 amino acids. Between the trimmed V and J ends, which lost 8 bases and 0 bases, there was a span of 14 bases. Germline assignment: CDR1 MNHEY and CDR2 SMNVEV (reference sequence). The CDR3, as DNA: TGTGCCAGCTCATCCCAGGGGAGCTCTGGAAACACCATATATTTT. As protein: CASSSQGSSGNTIYF.

This clonotype has only a few counts. The chain joins TRBV20-1 to TRBJ2-3; TRBD2 matches 7 bases. CDR3 size: 15 residues. Germline V lookup: CDR1 DFQATT, CDR2 SNEGSKA (reference sequence). V lost 3 bases to trimming and J lost 2 bases; unmatched junction nucleotides: 8. The CDR3 region has the DNA TGCAGTGCTAGTTTCCAGCGGGGCCACACAGATACGCAGTATTTT. Its protein product is CSASFQRGHTDTQYF.

This clonotype was detected many times. This chain joins TRBV29-1 and TRBJ2-3; D is possibly TRBD1 (5 bases). V gave up 4 bases and J gave up 0 bases, with 11 bases separating them. Germline V gives CDR1 SQVTM, CDR2 ANQGSEA. The CDR3 has 14 amino acids. CDR3 bases: TGCAGCGTTGTGGGGCTTGTTAGCACAGATACGCAGTATTTT. As protein: CSVVGLVSTDTQYF.

This clonotype was counted at least ten times. The chain has TRBV7-9 and TRBJ2-1; possibly TRBD1 for D (6 bases). Trimming stripped 5 bases from V and 3 bases from J, with 17 bases between. Germline CDR1 SEHNR, CDR2 FQNEAQ (reference sequence). This CDR3 spans 16 amino acids. The CDR3 region has the DNA TGTGCCAGCAGCCCACGGGCCCTCAGGGGCTACAATGAGCAGTTCTTC. It yields the protein CASSPRALRGYNEQFF.

This clonotype appeared many times. The chain joins TRBV6-2 or TRBV6-3 to TRBJ2-7; 7 bases fit TRBD2. The ends lost 7 bases at V and 7 bases at J; junction bases unmatched: 13. CDR3 length equals 14 residues. In germline, CDR1 is MNHEY, CDR2 SVGEGT. CDR3: CASTPGRGAFEQYF. The CDR3 nucleotides are TGTGCCAGCACCCCGGGGAGGGGCGCCTTTGAGCAGTACTTC.

This clonotype has a count of ten or more. The rearrangement links TRBV5-4 to TRBJ2-3; 13 nucleotides align to TRBD2. This CDR3 spans 16 amino acids. The germline V gene encodes CDR1 SGHNT and CDR2 YYREEE (reference sequence). The V segment lost 0 bases and the J segment 6 bases; nucleotides outside the gene matches: 4. The CDR3 spells CASSLGLAGGDDTQYF. CDR3 coding DNA: TGTGCCAGCAGCTTGGGACTAGCGGGAGGTGATGATACGCAGTATTTT.

On this clonotype itself: One base away lies a much larger clone, so this may be a sequencing read error. The CDR3 ends on some other residue instead of the conserved phenylalanine or tryptophan, so this is likely a read error. This sequence joins TRBV7-8 and TRBJ2-1; TRBD2 matches at 10 bases. Germline CDR1 SGHVS, CDR2 FQNEAQ. J gave up 4 bases and V 5 bases, and 5 bases lay outside the gene matches. The CDR3 runs to 15 residues. The CDR3 coding sequence is TGTGCCAGCAGCCCAAGCGGGGGGGTTTACAATGAGCAGTTCCTC. It yields the protein CASSPSGGVYNEQFL.

The genes are TRBV12-3 or TRBV12-4 and TRBJ2-1; possible D gene TRBD2, 8 bases. Deletions cut 5 bases from V and 5 bases from J, with 34 bases between. The CDR3 totals 21 residues. This CDR3 is CASSPNSGQLSSSGLDNEQFF. CDR3 sequence (DNA): TGTGCCAGCAGTCCCAACTCGGGACAGCTTAGTTCTAGCGGGCTAGACAATGAGCAGTTCTTC.

Turning to this clonotype: A much bigger clone sits one base away, suggesting this may be a read error. CDR3 loop: CATGGFRNQPQNF. DNA of the CDR3: TGTGCCACCGGGGGGTTCCGCAATCAGCCCCAGAATTTT. The chain is built from TRBV6-1 and TRBJ1-5; possibly TRBD1 for D (5 bases). The CDR3 totals 13 residues. Looked up from germline, CDR1 is MNHNS and CDR2 is SASEGT.

This clonotype showed up just a few times. The chain carries TRBV4-2 and TRBJ2-7, with 8 bases lining up with TRBD2. The CDR3 is 16 residues long. Per germline, CDR1 LGHNA and CDR2 YNFKEQ. After removal of 1 base from V and 2 bases from J, the junction contained 7 bases not matched to a gene. CDR3 DNA sequence: TGTGCCAGCAGCCAAGGGATTAGCGGGATCACCTACGAGCAGTACTTC. It is translated as CASSQGISGITYEQYF.

The table lists this clonotype with many counts. The rearrangement joins TRBV7-6 to TRBJ2-1; D call uncertain. CDR1 and CDR2 from the germline V gene are SGHVS and FNYEAQ. The V end lost 5 bases, the J end lost 9 bases, and 11 bases lay between the germline ends. This CDR3 is 12 amino acids long. CDR3 sequence: CASSPSPGEQFF. The CDR3 coding sequence is TGTGCCAGCAGCCCATCCCCGGGTGAGCAGTTCTTC.

The table lists this clonotype with many counts. V and J are TRBV29-1 and TRBJ2-7; 10 nucleotides align to TRBD1. The CDR3 length is 15 residues. Germline V gives CDR1 SQVTM, CDR2 ANQGSEA. V trimming: 5 bases; J trimming: 5 bases; junction bases outside the gene matches: 12. The CDR3 DNA sequence: TGCAGCGTTCGAATATGGACAGGGGGTGACAACGAGCAGTACTTC. It codes for CSVRIWTGGDNEQYF.

This clonotype was counted many times. The chain links TRBV7-2 to TRBJ2-7; perhaps TRBD2 as D (5 bases). The CDR3 covers 12 residues. Germline V gene sequence: CDR1 SGHTA, CDR2 FQGNSA. Trimming took off 6 bases at V and 5 bases at J, with 11 bases between the two ends. The CDR3 here is CASSMKGDEQYF. The CDR3 DNA reads TGTGCCAGCAGTATGAAGGGAGACGAGCAGTACTTC.

This clonotype was found many times. This CDR3 is CASKVDRGAEAFF. The CDR3 DNA follows: TGTGCCAGCAAGGTCGACCGAGGGGCTGAAGCTTTCTTT. The chain carries TRBV6-5 and TRBJ1-1; maybe TRBD1 (5 bases). CDR1 MNHEY and CDR2 SVGAGI come from the germline V gene. The V gene lost 7 bases and the J gene lost 6 bases, with 15 bases spanning the gap. The CDR3 sequence is 13 residues long.

This rearrangement joins TRBV2 to TRBJ2-1, with TRBD2 identical over 12 bases. The CDR3 spans 15 residues. Germline loops: CDR1 SNHLY, CDR2 FYNNEI. Unmatched junction bases numbered 6, after V lost 7 bases and J lost 5 bases. In DNA, the CDR3 is TGTGCCAGCACCAGACTAGCGGGAGTAAACAATGAGCAGTTCTTC. Its protein product is CASTRLAGVNNEQFF.

This sequence joins TRBV11-3 and TRBJ2-3; 7 bases are shared with TRBD1. The CDR3 has 15 residues. V lost 5 bases and J lost 2; bases outside the gene matches: 7. Germline V gives CDR1 SGHNT, CDR2 YENEEA. CDR3 bases: TGTGCCAGCAGCCGTCGGGACAGATACACAGATACGCAGTATTTT. It translates to CASSRRDRYTDTQYF.